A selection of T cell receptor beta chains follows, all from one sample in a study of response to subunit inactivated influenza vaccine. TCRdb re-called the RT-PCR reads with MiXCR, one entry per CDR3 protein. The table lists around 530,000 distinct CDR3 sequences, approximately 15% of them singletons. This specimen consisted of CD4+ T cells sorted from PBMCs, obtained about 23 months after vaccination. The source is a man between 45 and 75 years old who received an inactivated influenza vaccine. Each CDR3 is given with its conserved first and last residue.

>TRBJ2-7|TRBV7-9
CASSVAGTGSYEQYF
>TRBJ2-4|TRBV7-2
CASSLRNIQYF
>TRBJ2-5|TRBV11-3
CASSSGLAGTQETQYF
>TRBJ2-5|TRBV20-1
CSASGHQETQYF
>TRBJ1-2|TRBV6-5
CASSYSKRGQSDYGYTF
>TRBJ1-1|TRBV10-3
CAIGDGNTEAFF
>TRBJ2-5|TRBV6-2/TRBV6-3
CASSYVNQETQYF
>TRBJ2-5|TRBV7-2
CASSLATLPPYF
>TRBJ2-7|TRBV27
CASSLTGELEQYF
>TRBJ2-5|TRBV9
CASSVPPGETQYF
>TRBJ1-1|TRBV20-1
CSARVAGENTEAFF
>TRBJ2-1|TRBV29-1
CSVTGRLTYNEQFF
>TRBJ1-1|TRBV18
CASSPDRGDTEAFF
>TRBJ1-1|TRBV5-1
CASSRDRARTEAFF
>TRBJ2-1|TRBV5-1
CASSLAGPYNNEQFF
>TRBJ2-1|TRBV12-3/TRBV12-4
CASSGTGGNEQFF
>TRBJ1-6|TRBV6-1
CASSENWGDSNGF
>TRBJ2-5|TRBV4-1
CASSHARGRAETQYF
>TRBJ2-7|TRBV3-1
CASSPSVGLRWYEQYF
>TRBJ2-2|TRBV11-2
CASSLVWQATGELFF
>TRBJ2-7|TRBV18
CASSPTEGAYEQYF
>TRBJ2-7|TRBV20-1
CSARDGVSYEQYF
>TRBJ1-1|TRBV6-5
CASSYSRARNTEAFF
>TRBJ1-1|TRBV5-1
CASSGRRGDTEAFF
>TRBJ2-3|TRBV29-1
CCSGSTDTQYF
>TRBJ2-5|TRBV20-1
CSAFGQGAEETQYF
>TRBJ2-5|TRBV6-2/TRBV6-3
CASRQVDGETQYF
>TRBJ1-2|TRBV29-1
CSARTADRANYGYTF
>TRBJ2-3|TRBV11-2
CASSLGVAGEGVTDTQYF
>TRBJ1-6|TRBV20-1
CSARSWTGDNSPLHF
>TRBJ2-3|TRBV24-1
CATSEPTEYRTDTQYF
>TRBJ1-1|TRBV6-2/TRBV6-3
CASSRRTGWSSTEAFF
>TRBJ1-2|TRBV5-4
CASSQGTERYGYTF
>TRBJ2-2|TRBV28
CASRRRTPGTGELFF
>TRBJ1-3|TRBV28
CASSQPGVTGNTIYF
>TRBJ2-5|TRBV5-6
CASSPTTVSGRVWETQYF
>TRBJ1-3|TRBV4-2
CASSRRGSGNTIYF
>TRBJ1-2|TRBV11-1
CASATNREYGYTF
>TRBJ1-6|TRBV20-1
CSARRQIPPLHF
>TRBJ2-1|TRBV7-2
CASSDGQLNEQFF
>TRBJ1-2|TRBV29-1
CSVGGRQGSWGYTF
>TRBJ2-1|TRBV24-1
CATSESGLAGGDEQFF
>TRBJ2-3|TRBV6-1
CASSLAGRTADTQYF
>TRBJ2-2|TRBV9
CASSSQGSSGELFF
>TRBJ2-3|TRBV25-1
CASRDYADTQYF
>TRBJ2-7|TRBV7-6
CASTPLAGPYEQYF
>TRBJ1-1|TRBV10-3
CAIRREDPNTEAFF
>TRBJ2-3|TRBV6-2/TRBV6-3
CASSYSKMGGRHFADTQYF